A selection of T cell receptor beta chains follows, all from one sample in a study of blood T cell repertoires in COVID-19. The method was immunoSEQ multiplex PCR; TCRdb's version includes in-frame clones alone and lacks a portion of them. The table has around 130,000 clones, over 80% seen once. Sequenced sample: peripheral blood. The receptors come from a woman aged 80 or over with acute or convalescent COVID-19. Each CDR3 is given with its conserved first and last residue. A D gene is named only where the DNA matches it firmly. Some rows mark clone size as missing; the rest say once, few, many or name a class of expanded clone.

j_gene: TRBJ2-3
v_gene: TRBV6-5
d_gene: TRBD2
abundance: few
CDR3aa: CASRLAGSSTDTQYF
CDR3nt: TGTGCCAGCAGGCTAGCGGGGTCTAGCACAGATACGCAGTATTTT

j_gene: TRBJ2-5
v_gene: TRBV5-1
d_gene: NA
abundance: NA
CDR3aa: CASSLSIGIEETQYF
CDR3nt: TGCGCCAGCAGCTTGTCAATCGGGATCGAAGAGACCCAGTACTTC

j_gene: TRBJ2-4
v_gene: TRBV3-1/TRBV3-2
d_gene: NA
abundance: once
CDR3aa: CASSQNSGYDKNIQYF
CDR3nt: TGTGCCAGCAGCCAAAATTCGGGGTACGACAAAAACATTCAGTACTTC

j_gene: TRBJ2-1
v_gene: TRBV9
d_gene: NA
abundance: NA
CDR3aa: CASSVPRGAGDNEQFF
CDR3nt: TGTGCCAGCAGCGTCCCACGGGGGGCGGGGGACAATGAGCAGTTCTTC

j_gene: TRBJ1-5
v_gene: TRBV7-9
d_gene: NA
abundance: NA
CDR3aa: CASSLFKQGGNQPQHF
CDR3nt: TGTGCCAGCAGCTTATTTAAGCAGGGCGGCAATCAGCCCCAGCATTTT

j_gene: TRBJ2-7
v_gene: TRBV2
d_gene: NA
abundance: NA
CDR3aa: CASSANGVGTYEQYF
CDR3nt: TGTGCCAGCAGTGCTAACGGGGTAGGGACCTACGAGCAGTACTTC

j_gene: TRBJ1-1
v_gene: TRBV7-2
d_gene: TRBD1
abundance: NA
CDR3aa: CASSLRGTGVNTEAFF
CDR3nt: TGTGCCAGCAGCTTAAGAGGGACAGGGGTGAACACTGAAGCTTTCTTT

j_gene: TRBJ2-7
v_gene: TRBV6-5
d_gene: NA
abundance: once
CDR3aa: CASSYSPTGSYEQYF
CDR3nt: TGTGCCAGCAGTTACTCACCGACAGGTTCCTACGAGCAGTACTTC

j_gene: TRBJ1-3
v_gene: TRBV19
d_gene: NA
abundance: NA
CDR3aa: CASSMWRQSRSGNTIYF
CDR3nt: TGTGCCAGTAGTATGTGGAGACAGAGTCGCTCTGGAAACACCATATATTTT

j_gene: TRBJ1-1
v_gene: TRBV19
d_gene: NA
abundance: few
CDR3aa: CASSIRTERRAFF
CDR3nt: TGTGCCAGTAGTATAAGGACAGAACGGAGAGCTTTCTTT

j_gene: TRBJ1-1
v_gene: TRBV6-2/TRBV6-3
d_gene: NA
abundance: NA
CDR3aa: CASSIVGATEAFF
CDR3nt: TGTGCCAGCAGTATTGTAGGGGCCACTGAAGCTTTCTTT

j_gene: TRBJ1-4
v_gene: TRBV2
d_gene: TRBD1
abundance: NA
CDR3aa: CASSRTGWDEKLFF
CDR3nt: TGTGCCAGCAGCCGGACAGGGTGGGATGAAAAACTGTTTTTT

j_gene: TRBJ1-1
v_gene: TRBV30
d_gene: TRBD1
abundance: NA
CDR3aa: CAWSATGGTEAFF
CDR3nt: TGTGCCTGGAGCGCAACAGGGGGCACTGAAGCTTTCTTT

j_gene: TRBJ1-4
v_gene: TRBV5-1
d_gene: NA
abundance: NA
CDR3aa: CASSLTTGATSNEKLFF
CDR3nt: TGCGCCAGCAGCTTGACGACAGGCGCTACTTCTAATGAAAAACTGTTTTTT

j_gene: TRBJ1-1
v_gene: TRBV21-1
d_gene: NA
abundance: NA
CDR3aa: CASSTGGSPTEAFF
CDR3nt: TGTGCCAGCTCGACAGGTGGGAGTCCCACTGAAGCTTTCTTT

j_gene: TRBJ2-7
v_gene: TRBV6-5
d_gene: TRBD1
abundance: NA
CDR3aa: CASSDSSGTGLQYF
CDR3nt: TGTGCCAGCAGTGACTCCTCTGGGACAGGTCTGCAGTACTTC

j_gene: TRBJ1-5
v_gene: TRBV2
d_gene: TRBD1
abundance: NA
CDR3aa: CASRGPGTGNQPQHF
CDR3nt: TGTGCCAGCAGGGGACCCGGGACAGGGAATCAGCCCCAGCATTTT

j_gene: TRBJ1-6
v_gene: TRBV5-1
d_gene: NA
abundance: few
CDR3aa: CASSRGADSYNSPLHF
CDR3nt: TGCGCCAGCTCCCGGGGGGCAGACTCCTATAATTCACCCCTCCACTTT

j_gene: TRBJ2-1
v_gene: TRBV7-3
d_gene: TRBD2
abundance: few
CDR3aa: CASSLLAGGPNEQFF
CDR3nt: TGTGCCAGCAGCTTGCTAGCGGGGGGGCCCAATGAGCAGTTCTTC

j_gene: TRBJ2-7
v_gene: TRBV9
d_gene: NA
abundance: NA
CDR3aa: CASSVGWTDEYEQYF
CDR3nt: TGTGCCAGCAGCGTAGGCTGGACTGATGAATACGAGCAGTACTTC

j_gene: TRBJ1-1
v_gene: TRBV5-1
d_gene: TRBD1
abundance: NA
CDR3aa: CASSSMTGQNTEAFF
CDR3nt: TGCGCCAGCAGCTCGATGACAGGGCAGAACACTGAAGCTTTCTTT

j_gene: TRBJ1-2
v_gene: TRBV7-9
d_gene: NA
abundance: NA
CDR3aa: CASSLAGQGNPYGYTF
CDR3nt: TGTGCCAGCAGCTTAGCCGGACAAGGGAACCCCTATGGCTACACCTTC

j_gene: TRBJ1-2
v_gene: TRBV11-2
d_gene: NA
abundance: NA
CDR3aa: CASSLEGSGGRIYGYTF
CDR3nt: TGTGCCAGCAGCTTAGAGGGGTCCGGGGGGCGTATCTATGGCTACACCTTC

j_gene: TRBJ1-1
v_gene: TRBV14
d_gene: NA
abundance: NA
CDR3aa: CASSQFTGTGGGEAFF
CDR3nt: TGTGCCAGCAGCCAATTTACGGGAACCGGGGGGGGTGAAGCTTTCTTT

j_gene: TRBJ2-2
v_gene: TRBV4-3
d_gene: TRBD1
abundance: once
CDR3aa: CASSPQYPGGSTGELFF
CDR3nt: TGCGCCAGCAGCCCCCAATACCCAGGGGGAAGCACCGGGGAGCTGTTTTTT

j_gene: TRBJ1-2
v_gene: TRBV5-6
d_gene: TRBD1
abundance: NA
CDR3aa: CASSSDRAGGGYTF
CDR3nt: TGTGCCAGCAGTAGCGACAGGGCCGGGGGTGGCTACACCTTC

j_gene: TRBJ1-5
v_gene: TRBV7-9
d_gene: TRBD1
abundance: NA
CDR3aa: CASSLRGSNQPQHF
CDR3nt: TGTGCCAGCAGCCTCAGGGGGAGCAATCAGCCCCAGCATTTT

j_gene: TRBJ1-1
v_gene: TRBV7-9
d_gene: NA
abundance: few
CDR3aa: CASSLAVTVEAFF
CDR3nt: TGTGCCAGCAGCTTAGCGGTGACAGTCGAAGCTTTCTTT

j_gene: TRBJ1-2
v_gene: TRBV29-1
d_gene: TRBD1
abundance: NA
CDR3aa: CSVGTGNYGYTF
CDR3nt: TGCAGCGTCGGGACAGGGAACTATGGCTACACCTTC

j_gene: TRBJ1-4
v_gene: TRBV4-2
d_gene: TRBD1
abundance: NA
CDR3aa: CASSLYRGATATNEKLFF
CDR3nt: TGTGCCAGCAGCCTATACAGGGGGGCCACAGCAACTAATGAAAAACTGTTTTTT

j_gene: TRBJ1-2
v_gene: TRBV4-2
d_gene: NA
abundance: NA
CDR3aa: CASSQDRTGVYGYTF
CDR3nt: TGTGCCAGCAGCCAAGATCGAACCGGAGTCTATGGCTACACCTTC

j_gene: TRBJ2-3
v_gene: TRBV3-1/TRBV3-2
d_gene: TRBD2
abundance: NA
CDR3aa: CASSPGLVIPDTQYF
CDR3nt: TGTGCCAGCAGCCCCGGACTAGTCATTCCAGATACGCAGTATTTT

j_gene: TRBJ1-3
v_gene: TRBV14
d_gene: NA
abundance: NA
CDR3aa: CASSQATWSGNTIYF
CDR3nt: TGTGCCAGCAGCCAAGCAACTTGGAGTGGAAACACCATATATTTT

j_gene: TRBJ2-7
v_gene: TRBV6-2/TRBV6-3
d_gene: TRBD1
abundance: NA
CDR3aa: CASSYVVGGSRYEQYF
CDR3nt: TGTGCCAGCAGTTACGTTGTAGGGGGCTCTCGCTACGAGCAGTACTTC

j_gene: TRBJ2-3
v_gene: TRBV28
d_gene: TRBD2
abundance: few
CDR3aa: CASSLTQAGSTDTQYF
CDR3nt: TGTGCCAGCAGTTTAACTCAAGCGGGGAGCACAGATACGCAGTATTTT

j_gene: TRBJ1-6
v_gene: TRBV18
d_gene: TRBD1
abundance: NA
CDR3aa: CASSPTGYNSPLHF
CDR3nt: TGTGCCAGCTCCCCGACAGGGTATAATTCACCCCTCCACTTT

j_gene: TRBJ1-1
v_gene: TRBV3-1/TRBV3-2
d_gene: NA
abundance: NA
CDR3aa: CASSQGPNTEAFF
CDR3nt: TGTGCCAGCAGCCAGGGCCCCAACACTGAAGCTTTCTTT